The sequence of this T cell receptor beta chain was determined in a study of shared clonotypes between healthy human individuals. In the study overall: For every donor, three CD4 naive, three CD4 memory, two CD8 naive and one CD8 memory plates were used.

Study results and caveats: Shared across a handful of donors were about 4.8% of the naive CD4 clonotypes.

Of note for this clone: Its antigen is not identified.

Method: immunoSEQ multiplex PCR; TCRdb's copy keeps in-frame clones and lacks some. The sample contains around 2.5 million clones, 93% of which appear only once. The CD4+ fraction was divided into a CD45RA+ naive subset and a CD45RA-negative memory subset. V dropped 0 bases and J dropped 2 bases, with 19 bases sitting between them. CDR3 length equals 18 residues. Germline CDR1 SEHNR, CDR2 FQNEAQ (reference sequence). This chain joins TRBV7-9 and TRBJ2-5; possibly TRBD1 or TRBD2 for D (5 bases each). This clonotype was obtained from a man between 18 and 29 years old in good health. Some clones in this sample may be carry-over from other donors' samples. The sequenced sample consisted of naive CD4+ T cells from PBMCs. As for subset: CD45RA+ positively selected. CDR3: CASSLAKPGALGQETQYF. The DNA of the CDR3 is TGTGCCAGCAGCTTAGCGAAGCCCGGGGCCCTGGGTCAAGAGACCCAGTACTTC.